A single sample is the source of the 9 T cell receptor beta chains below, sequenced in a study of beta chain features in type 1 diabetes. The entirety of the isolated RNA underwent reverse transcription, so expressed TCRB transcripts were sequenced. TCRdb keeps only in-frame clones here, not all; method: immunoSEQ multiplex PCR. The sample lists 350,000 to 450,000 clones; approximately 15% were seen once. The sequenced sample consisted of naive CD4+ T cells from blood. The receptors stem from a man between 25 and 39 years old in good health.

The chain recombines TRBV7-2 with TRBJ2-3; the match to TRBD2 covers 13 bases. V lost 5 bases to trimming and J lost 2 bases; unmatched junction nucleotides: 1. The CDR3 totals 15 residues. Germline V gene sequence: CDR1 SGHTA, CDR2 FQGNSA. CDR3 coding DNA: TGTGCCAGCAGCACTAGCGGGGGGGACACAGATACGCAGTATTTT. Translation gives CASSTSGGDTDTQYF.

To note about this clone: An end of the junction does not agree with germline; a read error may underlie this. The V call is TRBV7-9, the J call TRBJ2-2, with 9 bases identical to TRBD2. The CDR3 contains 16 residues. Per germline, CDR1 SEHNR and CDR2 FQNEAQ (reference sequence). CDR3 nucleotide sequence: TGTGCCAGCAGCATAGCGGGAGTCAGAGGCACCGGGGAGCTGTTTTTT. Protein product: CASSIAGVRGTGELFF.

This clone was detected a few times. The chain uses TRBV6-6 and TRBJ1-2, with a tentative D call TRBD1 (6 bases). Trimming cost V 2 bases and J 13 bases, with 11 bases left between them. CDR1 MNHNY and CDR2 SVGAGI come from the germline V gene (reference sequence). CDR3 length: 11 amino acids. The DNA for the CDR3 is TGTGCCAGCAGTTACGGACAGTGGGCCACCTTC. The encoded protein is CASSYGQWATF.

The CDR3 nucleotides read TGCAGCGTTTACAGGGGCGGGGAGCTGTTTTTT. It is translated as CSVYRGGELFF. The gene calls are TRBV29-1 and TRBJ2-2, with 7 bases matching TRBD1. Germline CDR1 is SQVTM and CDR2 is ANQGSEA. This CDR3 is built from 11 residues. V gave up 5 bases and J gave up 7 bases; unmatched junction bases: 1.

This clone was detected only a few times. This rearrangement joins TRBV6-1 to TRBJ1-1; a weak D match, TRBD1 (6 bases). The CDR3 covers 13 residues. V was cut by 2 bases and J by 7 bases, with 11 bases left in between. In germline, CDR1 is MNHNS, CDR2 SASEGT. CDR3 sequence reads: CASSERTADEAFF. In DNA, the CDR3 is TGTGCCAGCAGTGAAAGGACAGCAGATGAAGCTTTCTTT.

The table lists this clone with a few counts. Distinct nucleotide sequences in the sample also encode this CDR3. The V gene is TRBV9, the J gene TRBJ2-3; no definite D call. CDR1 SGDLS and CDR2 YYNGEE come from the germline V gene. V lost 0 bases and J 6 bases, leaving 8 bases between the germline ends. CDR3 length: 13 amino acids. The CDR3 DNA reads as TGTGCCAGCAGCGTAGCTGGCCGGGATACGCAGTATTTT. Its protein is CASSVAGRDTQYF.

This clone was observed a handful of times. The J gene is TRBJ1-4, the V gene TRBV2, with 9 bases identical to TRBD1. After removal of 8 bases from V and 4 bases from J, the junction contained 2 bases not matched to a gene. Germline assignment: CDR1 SNHLY and CDR2 FYNNEI. This CDR3 region has 13 residues. Here the CDR3 reads CASGTGLNEKLFF. The CDR3 region has the DNA TGTGCCAGCGGGACAGGGCTTAATGAAAAACTGTTTTTT.

The chain employs TRBV6-5 and TRBJ1-2, with TRBD1 matching 7 bases. This CDR3 region has 15 residues. CDR1 is MNHEY and CDR2 is SVGAGI in the germline V gene. V lost 0 bases, J lost 4 bases, and 5 bases stayed unmatched. The CDR3 nucleotides read TGTGCCAGCAGTTACTCGATCAGGGGGACCTATGGCTACACCTTC. Protein product: CASSYSIRGTYGYTF.

The chain links TRBV29-1 to TRBJ2-2; weak D call: TRBD1 (6 bases). With 4 bases removed from V and 6 bases from J, the gap between germline ends came to 18 bases. The CDR3 runs 15 residues. Germline V gene sequence: CDR1 SQVTM, CDR2 ANQGSEA. The CDR3 is CSVGAPNRAAGELFF. CDR3 nucleotide sequence: TGCAGCGTTGGGGCCCCGAACAGGGCAGCCGGGGAGCTGTTTTTT.